This is a list of T cell receptor beta chains from one sample in a study of blood T cells in healthy people across ages. TCRdb redid the calling of the 5' RACE reads with MiXCR, one entry per CDR3 protein. The sample consists of about 730,000 distinct CDR3 sequences, about 42% of them appearing once. The sequencing input was blood. The origin of the receptors is a woman between 55 and 75 years old in good health. The conserved cysteine and the conserved F or W are not part of the CDR3 here. Fields, in order: CDR3 length, V gene, clone size, CDR3 protein. Where a row states a size, it is once, few, many or the class of an expanded clone; other rows omit it.

length: 13
V: TRBV7-2
size: .
CDR3: ASSLGGLRNSPLH

length: 12
V: TRBV6-2/TRBV6-3
size: medium-sized
CDR3: ASTGTSGANEQF

length: 10
V: TRBV7-2
size: .
CDR3: ASGRRELEQY

length: 12
V: TRBV4-2
size: few
CDR3: ASSGTSGLNEQF

length: 11
V: TRBV28
size: few
CDR3: ASISGATNEQF

length: 11
V: TRBV7-2
size: few
CDR3: ASSSLWQETRY

length: 12
V: TRBV11-2
size: few
CDR3: ASSLGGPNYGYT

length: 12
V: TRBV6-2/TRBV6-3
size: .
CDR3: ASIIDGSSYEQY

length: 14
V: TRBV12-3/TRBV12-4
size: .
CDR3: ASRDRGRGFYNEQF

length: 12
V: TRBV6-1
size: few
CDR3: ASSDKRLNTEAF

length: 11
V: TRBV5-1
size: few
CDR3: ASSLANKETQY

length: 14
V: TRBV24-1
size: .
CDR3: GTSDLSSGGYTEQF

length: 16
V: TRBV28
size: .
CDR3: ATGPGTRGGSAKNIQY

length: 11
V: TRBV12-3/TRBV12-4
size: .
CDR3: ASSLAEGETQY

length: 13
V: TRBV20-1
size: .
CDR3: SARVRDSTDSEQY

length: 11
V: TRBV24-1
size: .
CDR3: ATSVPARETQY

length: 15
V: TRBV4-1
size: once
CDR3: ASSQPDPGPSTDTQY

length: 14
V: TRBV11-2
size: few
CDR3: ASSLLAFRSYNEQF

length: 13
V: TRBV28
size: .
CDR3: ASRLRDISYNEQS

length: 13
V: TRBV20-1
size: few
CDR3: SASRGTGFSNEQF

length: 11
V: TRBV29-1
size: .
CDR3: SVSGNEYNEQF

length: 12
V: TRBV21-1
size: .
CDR3: ASSNRGEGQPQH

length: 11
V: TRBV20-1
size: .
CDR3: SAREETGGAQY

length: 14
V: TRBV7-2
size: .
CDR3: ASSLGPTGSNEKLF